This T cell receptor (beta chain) originates from a study of metastatic and nonmetastatic thyroid tumors. Across the whole study: Blood and tumor or nodule tissue repertoires from malignant and benign thyroid patients were compared.

Every patient was untreated before thyroid surgery. CDR1 and CDR2 (germline): SGHNT, YYREEE (reference sequence). The CDR3 runs 14 residues. Trimming removed 1 base from V and 11 bases from J, with 13 bases in between. Methods used by the authors: Between-group CDR3 differences, defined by clinicopathological status, yielded a distant-metastasis classifier for papillary thyroid cancer. With MiXCR, TCRdb reprocessed the PCR reads. These V and J calls derive from TCRdb rather than the authors' analysis. Of about 21,000 clones detected, about a quarter appear once; the ten largest clones hold approximately 18%. This clone was counted many times. The target antigen is unknown. Study observations and caveats: In blood and tumor, TCR beta diversity was reportedly significantly higher in malignant thyroid tumors than in benign nodules.

The V gene is TRBV5-4, the J gene TRBJ1-6; tentative D call: TRBD1 (6 bases). The clonotype was recovered from a female donor with papillary thyroid cancer or a benign thyroid nodule (not recorded which). Some clones in this sample may be carry-over from other donors' samples. Sample: blood. Written as DNA, the CDR3 is TGTGCCAGCAGCTTGTACACAGGGATGACACCCCTCCACTTT. Its translation is CASSLYTGMTPLHF. Looking up the rest from reference TRBV5-4 and TRBJ1-6 gives the full variable domain: ETGVTQSPTHLIKTRGQQVTLRCSSQSGHNTVSWYQQALGQGPQFIFQYYREEENGRGNFPPRFSGLQFPNYSSELNVNALELDDSALYLCASSLYTGMTPLHFGNGTRLTVT.